One and the same sample provided the 20 T cell receptor beta chains below, sequenced in a study of blood T cell repertoires in COVID-19 (TCRdb year 2020). Libraries were made using the immunoSEQ multiplex PCR assay. In its TCRdb copy, this immuneACCESS table keeps in-frame sequences only and misses some clones. Where compared with another copy, unresolved V genes explain less than half of these, and the others have no known cause. The table for this sample lists some 370,000 clones; 80% to 90% of them were counted only once. The top ten clones comprise over 1% of the sample. Material for sequencing was peripheral blood. These receptors all stem from a man aged 40-49 years with acute or convalescent COVID-19.

V is TRBV4-3 and J is TRBJ1-2; tentatively, D is TRBD1 (6 bases). The ends were cut back, 2 bases at V and 4 bases at J, with 11 bases in the middle. The CDR3 length is 14 residues. Germline loops: CDR1 LGHNA, CDR2 YSLEER. The CDR3 protein is CASSQSTGPYGYTF. The CDR3 region has the DNA TGCGCCAGCAGCCAAAGCACAGGGCCCTATGGCTACACCTTC.

V gene TRBV5-1 combines with J gene TRBJ1-2, with 9 bases matching TRBD1. The V gene's germline CDR1 is SGHRS and CDR2 YFSETQ. This CDR3 region has 14 residues. V trimming: 2 bases; J trimming: 8 bases; junction bases outside the gene matches: 7. In nucleotides, the CDR3 is TGCGCCAGCAGCTTAGGACAGGGGTTTGACGGCTACACCTTC. Amino acid sequence: CASSLGQGFDGYTF.

This clone was observed a handful of times. V gene TRBV18 combines with J gene TRBJ1-5; D is unclear. V was cut by 2 bases and J by 0 bases, with 11 bases left in between. The length of the CDR3 is 16 residues. Germline-derived CDR1 and CDR2 are KGHSH and LQKENI. This CDR3 reads CASSPNTGISNQPQHF. The CDR3 nucleotides are TGTGCCAGCTCACCAAACACGGGGATTAGCAATCAGCCCCAGCATTTT.

Remarks on this clone: Additional DNA sequences in this sample encode the identical CDR3. The CDR3 sequence is CASSLGGRDEQYF. Here the CDR3 DNA reads TGTGCCAGCAGCTTGGGGGGGCGGGACGAGCAGTACTTC. This chain uses TRBV7-9 with TRBJ2-7; D possibly corresponds to TRBD2 (7 bases). The CDR3 is 13 amino acids. The germline CDR1 and CDR2 sequences are SEHNR and FQNEAQ (reference sequence). V was clipped by 3 bases and J by 5 bases, with 11 bases between them.

This rearrangement joins TRBV9 to TRBJ1-1; D remains unclear. This CDR3 comprises 15 residues. Trimming shortened V by 4 bases and J by 5 bases, and 18 bases separated the two germline ends. In germline, CDR1 is SGDLS, CDR2 YYNGEE. In DNA form, the CDR3 reads TGTGCCAGCAGCATCTCCGGGAGTCAATCTACTGAAGCTTTCTTT. Its translation: CASSISGSQSTEAFF.

The V call is TRBV10-2, the J call TRBJ1-1; 9 bases line up with TRBD1. CDR1 is WSHSY and CDR2 is SAAADI in the germline V gene. V gave up 4 bases and J gave up 5 bases; unmatched junction bases: 5. CDR3 length equals 14 residues. The CDR3 is CASSVTGGGTEAFF. The CDR3 coding sequence is TGCGCCAGCAGTGTGACAGGGGGGGGAACTGAAGCTTTCTTT.

The genes are TRBV7-8 and TRBJ1-2; D may be TRBD1 (5 bases). The CDR3 covers 16 residues. V was shortened by 1 base and J by 2 bases, with 14 bases between the two germline ends. Germline V gene lookup returns CDR1 SGHVS and CDR2 FQNEAQ. As DNA, the CDR3 is TGTGCCAGCAGCTTAGTGGGGGGACTCTTAAACTATGGCTACACCTTC. This encodes CASSLVGGLLNYGYTF.

This clone came up once. The V call is TRBV6-1, the J call TRBJ2-3; no firm D call. Germline CDR1 reads MNHNS; CDR2 reads SASEGT. The V end lost 1 base, the J end lost 0 bases, and 5 bases lay between the germline ends. The CDR3 sequence is 14 residues long. CDR3 in DNA: TGTGCCAGCAGTGAAGATCCTAGCACAGATACGCAGTATTTT. Translation gives CASSEDPSTDTQYF.

This clone was detected only once. The chain employs TRBV30 and TRBJ1-5, with 8 bases aligning to TRBD1. The CDR3 runs to 15 residues. Germline CDR1 GTSNPN, CDR2 SVGIG (reference sequence). V trimming: 0 bases; J trimming: 4 bases; junction bases outside the gene matches: 5. CDR3: CAWSVRQGRNQPQHF. CDR3 coding DNA: TGTGCCTGGAGTGTACGACAGGGGAGGAATCAGCCCCAGCATTTT. Drawing the rest from reference TRBV30 and TRBJ1-5, the complete variable domain is SQTIHQWPATLVQPVGSPLSLECTVEGTSNPNLYWYRQAAGRGLQLLFYSVGIGQISSEVPQNLSASRPQDRQFILSSKKLLLSDSGFYLCAWSVRQGRNQPQHFGDGTRLSIL.

V usage is TRBV5-1 and J usage is TRBJ1-3, with a tentative D call TRBD1 (6 bases). Germline assignment: CDR1 SGHRS and CDR2 YFSETQ. V gave up 3 bases and J gave up 4 bases, with 8 bases separating them. The CDR3 is 13 amino acids. The CDR3 sequence: CASSSGTGNTIYF. CDR3 in DNA: TGCGCCAGCAGCTCGGGGACAGGAAACACCATATATTTT.

The rearrangement links TRBV15 to TRBJ2-5, with 7 bases aligning to TRBD1. The CDR3 is 14 amino acids. The junction had 4 bases not matched to a gene; V was cut back by 5 bases and J by 1 base. The germline CDR1 and CDR2 sequences are LNHNV and YYDKDF (reference sequence). The chain's CDR3 is CATSSDRFQETQYF. In DNA form, the CDR3 reads TGTGCCACCAGCTCGGACAGGTTCCAAGAGACCCAGTACTTC. Complete variable domain (other parts from reference TRBV15 and TRBJ2-5): DAMVIQNPRYQVTQFGKPVTLSCSQTLNHNVMYWYQQKSSQAPKLLFHYYDKDFNNEADTPDNFQSRRPNTSFCFLDIRSPGLGDTAMYLCATSSDRFQETQYFGPGTRLLVL.

CDR3 region: CASSLTAAGDQPQHF. The CDR3 DNA sequence: TGTGCCAGCAGTTTAACAGCGGCAGGGGATCAGCCCCAGCATTTT. The rearrangement links TRBV28 to TRBJ1-5; D may be TRBD1 (6 bases). Germline values: CDR1 MDHEN, CDR2 SYDVKM. The V and J ends lost 2 bases and 5 bases respectively, with 13 bases between them. The CDR3 sequence is 15 residues long.

J is TRBJ1-2 and V is TRBV28, with a tentative D call TRBD1 (5 bases). Between the trimmed V and J ends, which lost 6 bases and 2 bases, there was a span of 10 bases. Germline V lookup: CDR1 MDHEN, CDR2 SYDVKM. The CDR3 has 13 amino acids. CDR3 in DNA: TGTGCCAGCAGCTTAGACAGCAACTATGGCTACACCTTC. Its protein is CASSLDSNYGYTF.

The genes are TRBV5-1 and TRBJ1-1; 10 positions match TRBD1. This CDR3 region has 16 residues. J was trimmed by 5 bases and V by 3 bases; bases with no gene match: 10. Germline V lookup: CDR1 SGHRS, CDR2 YFSETQ. The CDR3 DNA follows: TGCGCCAGCAGCTGGTCCCCGGGGACAGGGGTTACTGAAGCTTTCTTT. Its translation: CASSWSPGTGVTEAFF.

This rearrangement joins TRBV7-2 to TRBJ1-1, with 7 nucleotides matching TRBD1. The CDR3 extends over 15 amino acids. J was trimmed by 3 bases and V by 5 bases; bases with no gene match: 9. Germline-derived CDR1 and CDR2 are SGHTA and FQGNSA. Here the CDR3 DNA reads TGTGCCAGCAGCCCGAGACAGGGACCCTACACTGAAGCTTTCTTT. Its protein product is CASSPRQGPYTEAFF. Filled out from reference TRBV7-2 and TRBJ1-1, the complete variable domain reads GAGVSQSPSNKVTEKGKDVELRCDPISGHTALYWYRQSLGQGLEFLIYFQGNSAPDKSGLPSDRFSAERTGGSVSTLTIQRTQQEDSAVYLCASSPRQGPYTEAFFGQGTRLTVV.

V is TRBV25-1 and J is TRBJ2-3, with TRBD2 identical over 8 bases. Germline CDR1 MGHDK, CDR2 SYGVNS. The CDR3 covers 15 residues. Trimming took 3 bases from V and 2 from J; bases not matched to a gene: 4. The DNA of the CDR3 is TGTGCCAGCAGTGATCTTAGCGGGACCACAGATACGCAGTATTTT. Translating it yields CASSDLSGTTDTQYF.

The genes are TRBV9 and TRBJ2-1; D ambiguous. V shed 1 base and J shed 5 bases, with 7 bases lying between them. The CDR3 consists of 13 residues. The germline V gene encodes CDR1 SGDLS and CDR2 YYNGEE. The CDR3 protein is CASSVPIDNEQFF. The CDR3 DNA is TGTGCCAGCAGCGTACCAATAGACAATGAGCAGTTCTTC.

V usage is TRBV4-2 and J usage is TRBJ2-7; 12 nucleotides match TRBD2. V shed 1 base and J 5 bases; nucleotides not matched to a gene: 15. The CDR3 loop spans 19 amino acids. Germline lookup yields CDR1 LGHNA and CDR2 YNFKEQ. CDR3 coding DNA: TGTGCCAGCAGCCAAGCATTGTCTAGCGGGAGGGCCGGGCGCCACGAGCAGTACTTC. Translation gives CASSQALSSGRAGRHEQYF.

The genes are TRBV2 and TRBJ2-7, with 7 bases aligning to TRBD1. Germline assignment: CDR1 SNHLY and CDR2 FYNNEI. J gave up 2 bases and V 1 base, and 2 bases lay outside the gene matches. The CDR3 spans 14 residues. DNA of the CDR3: TGTGCCAGCAGTGAAGGACAGGGTACCTACGAGCAGTACTTC. Translated, it gives CASSEGQGTYEQYF. Full variable domain (rest looked up from reference TRBV2 and TRBJ2-7): EPEVTQTPSHQVTQMGQEVILRCVPISNHLYFYWYRQILGQKVEFLVSFYNNEISEKSEIFDDQFSVERPDGSNFTLKIRSTKLEDSAMYFCASSEGQGTYEQYFGPGTRLTVT.

The chain links TRBV6-2 or TRBV6-3 to TRBJ2-3, with 11 bases fitting TRBD2. V was clipped by 6 bases and J by 7 bases; unmatched bases: 9. The CDR3 is 15 residues long. The V gene's germline CDR1 is MNHEY and CDR2 SVGEGT. CDR3 protein: CASSHSGGAANTQYF. The DNA of the CDR3 is TGTGCCAGCAGCCATAGCGGGGGGGCCGCGAATACGCAGTATTTT.